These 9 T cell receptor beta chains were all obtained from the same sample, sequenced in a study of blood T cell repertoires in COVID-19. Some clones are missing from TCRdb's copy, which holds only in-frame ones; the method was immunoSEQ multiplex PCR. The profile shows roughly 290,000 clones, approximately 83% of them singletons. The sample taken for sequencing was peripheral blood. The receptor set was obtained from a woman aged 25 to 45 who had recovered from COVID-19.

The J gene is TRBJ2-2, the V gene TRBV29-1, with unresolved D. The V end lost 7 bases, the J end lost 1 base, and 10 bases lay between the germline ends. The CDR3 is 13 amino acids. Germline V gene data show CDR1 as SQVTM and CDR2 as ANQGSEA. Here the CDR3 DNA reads TGCAGCGCTCTGATAGAGAACACCGGGGAGCTGTTTTTT. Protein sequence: CSALIENTGELFF.

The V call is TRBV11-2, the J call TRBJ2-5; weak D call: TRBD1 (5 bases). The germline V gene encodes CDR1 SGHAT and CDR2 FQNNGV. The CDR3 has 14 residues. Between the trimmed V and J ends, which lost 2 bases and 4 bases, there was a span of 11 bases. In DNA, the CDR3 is TGTGCCAGCAGCTTAAATCAGGGCTTAGAGACCCAGTACTTC. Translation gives CASSLNQGLETQYF. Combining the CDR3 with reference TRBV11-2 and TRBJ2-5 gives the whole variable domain EAGVAQSPRYKIIEKRQSVAFWCNPISGHATLYWYQQILGQGPKLLIQFQNNGVVDDSQLPKDRFSAERLKGVDSTLKIQPAKLEDSAVYLCASSLNQGLETQYFGPGTRLLVL.

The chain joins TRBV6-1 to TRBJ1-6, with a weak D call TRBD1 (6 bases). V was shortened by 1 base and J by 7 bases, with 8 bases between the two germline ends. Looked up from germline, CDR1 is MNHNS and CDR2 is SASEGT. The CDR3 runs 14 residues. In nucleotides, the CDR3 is TGTGCCAGCAGTGAAGAAGGGACAAATTCACCCCTCCACTTT. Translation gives CASSEEGTNSPLHF.

The CDR3 DNA sequence: TGCAGCGTAACGCGGGGAATTGGAAACACCATATATTTT. This sequence encodes CSVTRGIGNTIYF. This chain links TRBV29-1 with TRBJ1-3; D not resolved. CDR3 size: 13 residues. Germline CDR1 and CDR2: SQVTM and ANQGSEA. Trimming removed 6 bases at V and 3 bases at J, with 12 bases between.

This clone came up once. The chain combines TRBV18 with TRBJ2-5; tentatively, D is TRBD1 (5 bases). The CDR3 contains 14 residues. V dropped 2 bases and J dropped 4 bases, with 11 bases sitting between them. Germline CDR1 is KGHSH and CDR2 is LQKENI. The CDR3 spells CASSPRGTGETQYF. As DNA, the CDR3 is TGTGCCAGCTCACCAAGGGGCACAGGAGAGACCCAGTACTTC.

In nucleotides, the CDR3 is TGTGCCATCAATTGGGACAGGGGGCGACTAAATGAGCAGTTCTTC. This translates into CAINWDRGRLNEQFF. The V and J genes are TRBV10-3 and TRBJ2-1, with 12 bases lining up with TRBD1. CDR3 length equals 15 residues. Losses at the gene ends were 7 bases for V and 7 bases for J; bases not matched to a gene: 8. Germline V lookup: CDR1 ENHRY, CDR2 SYGVKD.

CDR3 nucleotides: TGTGCCAGCAGTTCGACGACAGGGGCCGGGGAGCTGTTTTTT. This gives the protein CASSSTTGAGELFF. The chain uses TRBV6-1 and TRBJ2-2, with 8 bases identical to TRBD1. V lost 5 bases, J lost 6 bases, and 5 bases stayed unmatched. The V gene's germline CDR1 is MNHNS and CDR2 SASEGT. This CDR3 comprises 14 residues.

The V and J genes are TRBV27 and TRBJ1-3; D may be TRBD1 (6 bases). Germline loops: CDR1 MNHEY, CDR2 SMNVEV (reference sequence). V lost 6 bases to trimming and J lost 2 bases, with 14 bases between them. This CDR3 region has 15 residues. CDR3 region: CASSPSGEAGNTIYF. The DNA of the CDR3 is TGTGCCAGCAGCCCCTCAGGGGAAGCTGGAAACACCATATATTTT.

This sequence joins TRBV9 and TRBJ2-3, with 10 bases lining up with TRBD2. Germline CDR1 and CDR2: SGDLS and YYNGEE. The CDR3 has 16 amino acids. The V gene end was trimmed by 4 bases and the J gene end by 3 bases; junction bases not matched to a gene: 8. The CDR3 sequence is CASSSLAGAHTDTQYF. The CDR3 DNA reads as TGTGCCAGCAGCTCTCTAGCGGGGGCCCATACAGATACGCAGTATTTT.